The present T cell receptor beta chain was sequenced within a study of T cell repertoires in cytomegalovirus infection. Turning to the study itself: Selection of CMV epitopes for the study included recently identified HLA-C-restricted and well-studied HLA-B-restricted ones. Study findings and constraints: Across the ex vivo response, the dominant clonotypes were HLA-C-restricted CMV-specific TCR beta clonotypes. CMV carriers with the relevant HLA were identified by cumulative public TCR beta family frequency.

TCRdb ran MiXCR on the reads and lists one entry per CDR3 protein. The profile covers about 920,000 distinct CDR3 sequences, with 25% to 40% appearing a single time and 10% to 15% taken by the ten largest. CDR1 and CDR2 from the germline V gene are WNHNN and SYGVQD (reference sequence). Deletions cut 2 bases from V and 0 bases from J, with 10 bases between. The CDR3 has 15 residues. With regard to this clonotype: Antigen specificity is unknown.

The rearrangement links TRBV10-1 to TRBJ1-1, with unresolved D. Here the sequenced sample was cultured CD8+ T cells from PBMCs, taken from culture after CMV antigen stimulation. The TCR sequence derives from a human donor in good health (CMV status not recorded). Some clones in this sample may be carry-over from other donors' samples. CDR3 DNA sequence: TGCGCCAGCAGTGAGAATTGGATCATGAACACTGAAGCTTTCTTT. Its protein product is CASSENWIMNTEAFF.